Following are 6 T cell receptor beta chains from one sample sequenced in a study of T-cell memory formation after mild COVID-19. Via MiXCR, TCRdb re-called the 5' RACE reads, giving one row per CDR3 protein. Among some 190,000 distinct CDR3 sequences listed, roughly 17% were seen once. Sequences were obtained from PBMCs or a T cell subset sorted from them (not recorded which). These receptors were obtained from an adult woman who had mild COVID-19 (a few samples of this study predate the infection). Cell type and time point are not known.

This clonotype was detected a few times. V and J are TRBV20-1 and TRBJ2-7, with 8 nucleotides matching TRBD2. The CDR3 is made up of 16 amino acids. After removal of 0 bases from V and 3 bases from J, the junction contained 10 bases not matched to a gene. Germline CDR1 and CDR2: DFQATT and SNEGSKA (reference sequence). Here the CDR3 DNA reads TGCAGTGCTAGAGACCCGGGGGGGCGGGAGAACTACGAGCAGTACTTC. Protein: CSARDPGGRENYEQYF.

This clonotype was seen only a few times. The gene calls are TRBV20-1 and TRBJ2-5; 8 nucleotides line up with TRBD2. The CDR3 length is 15 residues. After removal of 3 bases from V and 5 bases from J, the junction contained 11 bases not matched to a gene. Germline values: CDR1 DFQATT, CDR2 SNEGSKA (reference sequence). The CDR3 is CSARPAGLDGETQYF. In nucleotides, the CDR3 is TGCAGTGCTAGGCCCGCGGGACTAGACGGGGAGACCCAGTACTTC.

Only a few counts were recorded for this clonotype. This chain links TRBV12-3 or TRBV12-4 with TRBJ2-3; no clear D gene. Deletions cut 6 bases from V and 0 bases from J, with 7 bases between. The CDR3 length is 13 residues. As DNA, the CDR3 is TGTGCCAGCAGAATGAGGAGCACAGATACGCAGTATTTT. The encoded protein is CASRMRSTDTQYF.

The chain recombines TRBV4-3 with TRBJ2-2; D perhaps matches TRBD1 (6 bases). This CDR3 region has 16 residues. Germline V gene data show CDR1 as LGHNA and CDR2 as YSLEER. The ends were cut back, 3 bases at V and 0 bases at J, with 11 bases in the middle. The CDR3 loop reads CASSQIRGANTGELFF. The CDR3 coding sequence is TGCGCCAGCAGCCAGATCAGGGGCGCGAACACCGGGGAGCTGTTTTTT.

This clonotype turned up a few times. The chain uses TRBV6-5 and TRBJ2-7; D gene uncertain. The germline V gene has CDR1 MNHEY and CDR2 SVGAGI. The CDR3 sequence is 11 residues long. Trimming took 5 bases from V and 8 from J, leaving 10 bases between them. This chain's CDR3 is CASSHGLQQYF. The CDR3 nucleotides read TGTGCCAGCAGTCATGGTCTGCAGCAGTACTTC.

This chain links TRBV4-3 with TRBJ1-2; TRBD1 is a possible D gene (5 bases). V was pared by 1 base and J by 4 bases, with 10 bases between. The germline V gene has CDR1 LGHNA and CDR2 YSLEER. This CDR3 spans 14 amino acids. In DNA form, the CDR3 reads TGCGCCAGCAGCCAAGTCGGGGGGACCTATGGCTACACCTTC. Translation gives CASSQVGGTYGYTF.